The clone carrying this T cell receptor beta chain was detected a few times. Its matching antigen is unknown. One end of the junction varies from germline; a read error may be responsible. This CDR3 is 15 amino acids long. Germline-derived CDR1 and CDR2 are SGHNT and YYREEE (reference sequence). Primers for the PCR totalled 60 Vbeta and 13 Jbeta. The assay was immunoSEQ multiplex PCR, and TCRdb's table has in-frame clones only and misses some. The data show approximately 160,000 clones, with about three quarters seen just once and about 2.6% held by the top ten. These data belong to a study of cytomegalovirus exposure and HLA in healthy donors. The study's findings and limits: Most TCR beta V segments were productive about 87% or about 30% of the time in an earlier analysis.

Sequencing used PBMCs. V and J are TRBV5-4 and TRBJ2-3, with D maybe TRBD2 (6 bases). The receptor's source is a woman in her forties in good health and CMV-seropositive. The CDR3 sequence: CASRLGGGITDTQYF. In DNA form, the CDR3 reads TGTGCCAGCAGATTGGGAGGCGGGATCACAGATACGCAGTATTTT.